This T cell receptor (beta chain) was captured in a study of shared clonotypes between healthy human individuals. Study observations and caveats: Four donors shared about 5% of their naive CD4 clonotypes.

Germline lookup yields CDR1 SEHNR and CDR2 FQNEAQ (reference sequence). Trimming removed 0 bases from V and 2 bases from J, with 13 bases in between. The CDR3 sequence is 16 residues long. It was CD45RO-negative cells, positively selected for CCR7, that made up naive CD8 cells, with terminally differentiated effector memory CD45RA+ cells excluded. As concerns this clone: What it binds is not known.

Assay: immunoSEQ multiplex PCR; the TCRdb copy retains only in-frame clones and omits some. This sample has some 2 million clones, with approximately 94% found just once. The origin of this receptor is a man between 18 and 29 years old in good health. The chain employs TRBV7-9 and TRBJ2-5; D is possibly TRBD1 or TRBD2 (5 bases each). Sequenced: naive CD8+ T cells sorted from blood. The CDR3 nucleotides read TGTGCCAGCAGCTTAGCGGAAGGGTGGGGGCAAGAGACCCAGTACTTC. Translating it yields CASSLAEGWGQETQYF.